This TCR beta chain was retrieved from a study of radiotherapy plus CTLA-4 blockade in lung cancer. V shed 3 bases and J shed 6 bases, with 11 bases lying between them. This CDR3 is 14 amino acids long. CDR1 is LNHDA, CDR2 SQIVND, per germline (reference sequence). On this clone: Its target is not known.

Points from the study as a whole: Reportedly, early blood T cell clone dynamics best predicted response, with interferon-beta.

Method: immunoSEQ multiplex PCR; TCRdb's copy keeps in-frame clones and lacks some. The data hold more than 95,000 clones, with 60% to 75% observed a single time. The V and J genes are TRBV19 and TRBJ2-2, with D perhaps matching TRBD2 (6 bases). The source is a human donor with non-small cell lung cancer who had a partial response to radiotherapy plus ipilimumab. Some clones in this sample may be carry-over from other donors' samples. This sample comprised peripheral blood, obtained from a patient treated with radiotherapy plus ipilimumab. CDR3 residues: CASSIRRAAGELFF. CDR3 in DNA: TGTGCCAGTAGTATTAGGAGGGCCGCCGGGGAGCTGTTTTTT.